The rows below give T cell receptor beta chains drawn from one sample of a study of Ad26.COV2.S vaccination and SARS-CoV-2 variants. Libraries were prepared by immunoSEQ multiplex PCR; TCRdb keeps only in-frame clonotypes and omits some of them. Seen here are fewer than 500,000 clones, 80% to 95% observed once, and the top ten hold 9% to 15%. The material sequenced was peripheral blood, taken in a trial of Ad26.COV2.S vaccine versus placebo. The receptors were gathered from a person aged 18 to 65 who received the Ad26.COV2.S COVID-19 vaccine or a placebo. Both conserved end residues are part of each CDR3. A D gene is named only where the DNA matches it firmly. The listing skips clone size in some rows; elsewhere it reads once, few, many or a size class.

J gene	D gene	clone size	V gene	CDR3 protein	CDR3 DNA
TRBJ1-1	TRBD1	.	TRBV28	CATLSGTGVTEAFF	TGTGCCACACTTTCCGGGACAGGGGTAACTGAAGCTTTCTTT
TRBJ1-1	.	.	TRBV14	CASSYITGLMNTEAFF	TGTGCCAGCAGCTACATAACAGGGCTCATGAACACTGAAGCTTTCTTT
TRBJ1-2	.	.	TRBV9	CASSPSFEPMYTF	TGTGCCAGCAGCCCTAGCTTTGAACCGATGTACACCTTC
TRBJ2-3	TRBD2	.	TRBV5-1	CASSLGLAGVDPSTDTQYF	TGCGCCAGCAGCTTGGGACTAGCGGGAGTGGATCCGAGCACAGATACGCAGTATTTT
TRBJ1-2	TRBD1	.	TRBV24-1	CATGQGDGYTF	TGTGCCACAGGACAGGGAGATGGCTACACCTTC
TRBJ1-4	.	few	TRBV10-3	CAISAGADNEKLFF	TGTGCCATCAGTGCGGGGGCTGACAATGAAAAACTGTTTTTT
TRBJ2-1	.	.	TRBV7-2	CASSPTPSGGEQFF	TGTGCCAGCAGTCCTACCCCTAGTGGCGGTGAGCAGTTCTTC
TRBJ1-1	.	.	TRBV25-1	CASSSGLRNTEAFF	TGTGCCAGCAGCTCAGGGCTACGGAACACTGAAGCTTTCTTT
TRBJ1-6	.	.	TRBV5-1	CASSLEGTSYNSPLHF	TGCGCCAGCAGCTTGGAGGGGACCTCCTATAATTCACCCCTCCACTTT
TRBJ2-3	TRBD2	.	TRBV24-1	CATSDPKTSGRFTDTQYF	TGTGCCACCAGTGACCCTAAGACTAGCGGGAGATTTACAGATACGCAGTATTTT
TRBJ2-1	.	.	TRBV29-1	CSVATFKAVIYNEQFF	TGCAGCGTTGCAACATTCAAAGCGGTCATCTACAATGAGCAGTTCTTC
TRBJ1-5	.	once	TRBV30	CAWSPRTNQPQHF	TGTGCCTGGAGCCCCAGGACCAATCAGCCCCAGCATTTT
TRBJ1-6	TRBD1	.	TRBV7-2	CASSPLTGTNSPLHF	TGTGCCAGCAGCCCCCTGACAGGGACTAATTCACCCCTCCACTTT
TRBJ2-3	TRBD2	.	TRBV7-9	CASSLLAGGVDTQYF	TGTGCCAGCAGCTTATTAGCGGGAGGTGTGGATACGCAGTATTTT
TRBJ2-3	TRBD2	.	TRBV6-4	CASSDSPAGGLTDTQYF	TGTGCCAGCAGTGACTCGCCAGCGGGAGGTCTCACAGATACGCAGTATTTT
TRBJ1-2	.	.	TRBV6-5	CASRREGTYGYTF	TGTGCCAGCAGGAGGGAGGGTACATATGGCTACACCTTC
TRBJ1-5	.	once	TRBV18	CASSEGVGNQPQHF	TGTGCCAGCTCGGAGGGGGTTGGGAATCAGCCCCAGCATTTT
TRBJ1-1	.	.	TRBV7-8	CASSPPDRSNTEAFF	TGTGCCAGCAGCCCCCCGGACAGATCGAACACTGAAGCTTTCTTT
TRBJ1-5	TRBD1	once	TRBV6-2/TRBV6-3	CASSLRQGAIQPQHF	TGTGCCAGCAGTCTTCGACAGGGGGCGATTCAGCCCCAGCATTTT
TRBJ2-7	TRBD2	.	TRBV3-1/TRBV3-2	CASSQAPLAGVSYEQYF	TGTGCCAGCAGCCAAGCGCCCTTAGCGGGAGTTTCCTACGAGCAGTACTTC
TRBJ2-2	TRBD2	.	TRBV4-3	CASSQEISGRATNTGELFF	TGCGCCAGCAGCCAAGAGATTAGCGGGAGGGCCACGAACACCGGGGAGCTGTTTTTT
TRBJ2-1	TRBD2	.	TRBV9	CASSVVLAGEQFF	TGTGCCAGCAGCGTAGTACTAGCGGGTGAGCAGTTCTTC
TRBJ2-4	.	.	TRBV7-2	CASSLLGTLNIQYF	TGTGCCAGCAGCTTACTGGGAACCCTAAACATTCAGTACTTC
TRBJ2-7	.	.	TRBV2	CASSAGRGYPYEQYF	TGTGCCAGCAGTGCTGGGAGGGGGTATCCCTACGAGCAGTACTTC
TRBJ2-3	TRBD1	.	TRBV5-8	CASSYEDRGSTDTQYF	TGTGCCAGCAGCTATGAGGACAGGGGAAGCACAGATACGCAGTATTTT
TRBJ1-1	.	once	TRBV27	CASSLSAGEAFF	TGTGCCAGCAGTTTATCGGCTGGCGAAGCTTTCTTT
TRBJ2-3	TRBD2	.	TRBV10-2	CASSDGRRENTDTQYF	TGCGCCAGCAGTGACGGGAGGAGGGAAAACACAGATACGCAGTATTTT
TRBJ1-5	.	.	TRBV2	CASSEGGRRANQPQHF	TGTGCCAGCAGTGAAGGAGGGAGGCGGGCCAATCAGCCCCAGCATTTT
TRBJ2-5	.	.	TRBV27	CASSLRLGLIQETQYF	TGTGCCAGCAGTTTAAGGTTGGGGCTGATTCAAGAGACCCAGTACTTC
TRBJ1-3	.	.	TRBV6-5	CASSYAGTSGNTIYF	TGTGCCAGCAGTTACGCAGGGACTTCGGGAAACACCATATATTTT